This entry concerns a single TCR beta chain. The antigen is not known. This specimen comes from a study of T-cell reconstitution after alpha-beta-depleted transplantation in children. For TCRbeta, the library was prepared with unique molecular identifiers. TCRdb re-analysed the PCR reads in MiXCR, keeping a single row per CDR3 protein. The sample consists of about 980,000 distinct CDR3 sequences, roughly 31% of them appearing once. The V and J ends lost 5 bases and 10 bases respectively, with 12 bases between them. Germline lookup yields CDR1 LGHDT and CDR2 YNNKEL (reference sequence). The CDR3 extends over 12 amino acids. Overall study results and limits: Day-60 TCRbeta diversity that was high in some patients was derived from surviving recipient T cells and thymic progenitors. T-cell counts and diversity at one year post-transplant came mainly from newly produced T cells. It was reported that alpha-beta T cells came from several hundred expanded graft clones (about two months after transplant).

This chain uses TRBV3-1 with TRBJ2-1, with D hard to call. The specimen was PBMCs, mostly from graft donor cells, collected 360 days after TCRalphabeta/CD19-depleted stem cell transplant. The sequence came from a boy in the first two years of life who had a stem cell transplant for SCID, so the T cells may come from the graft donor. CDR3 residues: CASSTLGGEQFF. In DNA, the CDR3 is TGTGCCAGCAGCACACTGGGCGGCGAGCAGTTCTTC.